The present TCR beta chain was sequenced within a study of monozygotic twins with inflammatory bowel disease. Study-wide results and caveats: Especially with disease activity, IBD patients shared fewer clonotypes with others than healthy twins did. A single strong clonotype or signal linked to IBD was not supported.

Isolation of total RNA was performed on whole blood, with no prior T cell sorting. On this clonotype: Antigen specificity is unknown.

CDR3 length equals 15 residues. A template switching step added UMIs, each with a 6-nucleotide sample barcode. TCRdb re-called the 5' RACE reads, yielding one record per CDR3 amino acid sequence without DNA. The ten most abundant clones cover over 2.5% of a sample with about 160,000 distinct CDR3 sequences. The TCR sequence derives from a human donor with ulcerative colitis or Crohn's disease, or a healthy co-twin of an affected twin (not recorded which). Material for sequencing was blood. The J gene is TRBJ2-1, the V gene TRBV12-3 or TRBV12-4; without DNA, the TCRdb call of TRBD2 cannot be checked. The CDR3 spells CASSRGLAGEDEQFF.